A single T cell receptor (beta chain) is shown here with its context. This clone was counted between two and nine times. Its antigen specificity is not known. Base qualities are not at hand, and no much larger clone is one base apart. This sample is part of a study of cytomegalovirus exposure and HLA in healthy donors (dated by TCRdb to about 2017). Describing the broader study: According to a later analysis, the 120 or so validation repertoires were produced on the same platform as the roughly 720 repertoires of the first cohort. The study was designed to test whether signatures of past pathogen exposure could be identified by cataloging public T cell receptors. Besides the first cohort of roughly 640 subjects, a separate validation cohort made up of roughly 120 different subjects was used. The study combined high-throughput TCR immunosequencing, statistical association of individual TCRs with disease status, and machine learning to predict cytomegalovirus infection status.

Libraries were built with the immunoSEQ multiplex PCR assay. Turning to the authors' computational methods: A statistical classification framework was built for diagnosing cytomegalovirus status from the catalog of TCR beta chain sequences. TCRdb took this table from immuneACCESS and kept in-frame rearrangements with V and J called. Such tables lack part of the clones; where checked against another copy, unresolved V genes explain under half of the gap, and the rest is unexplained. D and trimming were read from the DNA, whereas the V and J calls and clone size are those reported in that table. Within this sample are about 160,000 clones, with around 85% of them counted one time only. The ten top clones hold about 6% of the sample. CDR1 and CDR2 are read off the germline V gene as MGHRA and YSYEKL. The germline V end is reduced by 6 bases and the J end by 5 bases; junction bases left unmatched: 10. Counted from cysteine to phenylalanine, this CDR3 has 14 amino acids. CDR3 DNA is the only sequence kept; it has 42 bases, read in frame from the first base.

The full study reports these points: Subsequent analysis determined that TCRs grouped into clusters in the first cohort also showed a tendency toward co-occurrence across the 90 to 150 validation repertoires, and about 94% of cluster scores exceeded 0. All 120 or so repertoires were used to score co-occurrence in the validation cohort in a later analysis, because that analysis had no HLA typing for the cohort. A few of the identified cytomegalovirus-associated TCR beta chains were confirmed in vitro to be specific for cytomegalovirus antigens. The classifier was reported to diagnose cytomegalovirus status with high specificity and sensitivity in both the original and validation cohorts. In the study, about 150 TCR beta chains were listed as associated with cytomegalovirus. The authors suggested that the approach could potentially be extended to other disease states and immunological phenotypes. While some public TCRs were present in many individuals, most TCR sequences turned up only very rarely across donors.

Donors formed part of the validation cohort, which comprised about 130 subjects and was distinct from the first cohort of under 850 subjects. The chain joins TRBV4-1 to TRBJ2-7; the central 7 bases match TRBD1. This sequence originates from a woman aged 30 to 39 in good health and CMV-seronegative. The sequenced sample consisted of PBMCs. The CDR3 sequence is CASSQTGRMDEQYF. The DNA reads as follows: TGCGCCAGCAGTCAGACAGGGCGAATGGACGAGCAGTACTTC.